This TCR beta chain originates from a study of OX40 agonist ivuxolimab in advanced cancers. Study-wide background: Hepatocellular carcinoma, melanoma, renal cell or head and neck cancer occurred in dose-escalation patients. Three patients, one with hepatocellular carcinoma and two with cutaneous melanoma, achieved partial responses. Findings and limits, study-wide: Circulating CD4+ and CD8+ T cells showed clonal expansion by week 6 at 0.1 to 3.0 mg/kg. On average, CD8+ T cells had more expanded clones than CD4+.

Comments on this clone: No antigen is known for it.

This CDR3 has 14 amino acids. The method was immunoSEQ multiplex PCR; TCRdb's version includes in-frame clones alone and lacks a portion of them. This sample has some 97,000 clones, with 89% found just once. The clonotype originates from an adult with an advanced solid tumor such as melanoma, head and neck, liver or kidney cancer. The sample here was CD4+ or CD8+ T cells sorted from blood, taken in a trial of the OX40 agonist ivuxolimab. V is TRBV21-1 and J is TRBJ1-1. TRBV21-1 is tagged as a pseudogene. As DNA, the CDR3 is TGTGCCAGCAGCCTCCCCCGGGGAAACACTGAAGCTTTCTTT. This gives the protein CASSLPRGNTEAFF.